A selection of T cell receptor beta chains follows, all from one sample in a study of response to subunit inactivated influenza vaccine. TCRdb re-derived calls from the RT-PCR reads in MiXCR, one entry per CDR3 protein. Of 300,000 to 350,000 distinct CDR3 sequences listed, around 20% are singletons. Source: PBMCs from blood, taken about 20 months after vaccination. The receptors were sampled from a man between 50 and 75 years old who received an inactivated influenza vaccine. Each CDR3 is given with its conserved first and last residue. The D gene is left open where the match is weak. Only part of the rows carry a size: once, few, many, or a class if the clone is expanded.

j_call | clone_size | v_call | d_call | cdr3_nt | cdr3_aa
TRBJ1-3 | few | TRBV12-3/TRBV12-4 | . | TGTGCCAGCAGTTTATTCGGGGTAGGAAACACCATATATTTT | CASSLFGVGNTIYF
TRBJ2-1 | few | TRBV5-1 | TRBD2 | TGCGCCAGCAGCCCGGCGGGGGGGGCTTGGGGGAATGAGCAGTTCTTC | CASSPAGGAWGNEQFF
TRBJ1-2 | . | TRBV20-1 | . | TGCAGTGCCCGGACTCTGCTTGACTATGGCTACACCTTC | CSARTLLDYGYTF
TRBJ2-3 | many | TRBV9 | TRBD2 | TGTGCCAGCAACCGGGAGGGCAGGGACACAGATACGCAGTATTTT | CASNREGRDTDTQYF
TRBJ2-5 | . | TRBV27 | . | TGTGCCAGCAGTTTAATGATCCAAGAGACCCAGTACTTC | CASSLMIQETQYF
TRBJ2-4 | few | TRBV24-1 | TRBD1 | TGTGCCACCAGTGAGGCCGGGACAGCGGAAAACATTCAGTACTTC | CATSEAGTAENIQYF
TRBJ1-5 | . | TRBV12-3/TRBV12-4 | TRBD1 | TGTGCCAGCAGTTCCGGGACAGCTTTTCAGCCCCAGCATTTT | CASSSGTAFQPQHF
TRBJ2-7 | . | TRBV7-2 | TRBD1 | TGTGCCAGCAGCGTAGAGCTCGGGACAGCCTACGAGCAGTACTTC | CASSVELGTAYEQYF
TRBJ2-4 | . | TRBV27 | . | TGTGCCAGCAGTTTAGGGATAGGGGCAGCCAAAAACATTCAGTACTTC | CASSLGIGAAKNIQYF
TRBJ1-1 | few | TRBV12-3/TRBV12-4 | TRBD1 | TGTGCCAGCAGAGCCGGGACAGGGGGGATCACAGCTTTCTTT | CASRAGTGGITAFF
TRBJ2-7 | once | TRBV7-2 | . | TGTGCCAGCAGCTTAGCCCTCACGGGGGCAAACTACGAGCAGTACTTC | CASSLALTGANYEQYF
TRBJ1-1 | . | TRBV15 | . | TGTGCCACCAGCAGAGACAGATGGAACACTGAAGCTTTATTT | CATSRDRWNTEALF
TRBJ2-3 | . | TRBV27 | TRBD1 | TGTGCCAGCAGCGACTGGGGGACAGACACAGATACGCAGTATTTT | CASSDWGTDTDTQYF
TRBJ1-5 | . | TRBV20-1 | . | TGCAGTGCTAGAAGTATCGGTTACGATCAGCCCCAGCATTTT | CSARSIGYDQPQHF
TRBJ1-6 | few | TRBV28 | TRBD1 | TGTGCCAGCAGTCCGGGACAGAGGGCTATTTCCTATAATTCACCCCTCCACTTT | CASSPGQRAISYNSPLHF
TRBJ2-1 | many | TRBV4-1 | TRBD1 | TGCGCCAGCAGCCAAGTTGACAGGGTGACATACAATGAGCAGTTCTTC | CASSQVDRVTYNEQFF
TRBJ2-1 | few | TRBV29-1 | TRBD2 | TGCAGCGTGGCCGGGACTAGCGGGAGATACGAGCAGTTCTTC | CSVAGTSGRYEQFF
TRBJ1-1 | many | TRBV6-5 | . | TGTGCCAGCAGTTACTGGTTTAGTCCCATGAACACTGAAGCTTTCTTT | CASSYWFSPMNTEAFF
TRBJ1-5 | few | TRBV3-1 | . | TGTGCCAGCAGTAAAAAGACAAATCAGCCCCAGCATTTT | CASSKKTNQPQHF
TRBJ1-5 | few | TRBV7-2 | TRBD1 | TGTGCCAGCAGCTATGGACAGGTTAGCAATCAGCCCCAGCATTTT | CASSYGQVSNQPQHF
TRBJ1-1 | . | TRBV19 | . | TGTGCCGTAGGTAACACTGAAGCTTTCTTT | CAVGNTEAFF
TRBJ1-5 | . | TRBV5-5 | . | TGTGCCAGCAGTCCGGACAACAGCCCATATAGCAATCAGCCCCAGCATTTT | CASSPDNSPYSNQPQHF
TRBJ2-6 | . | TRBV4-2 | TRBD1 | TGTGCCAGCAGCCGTGGGGACAGCCTCTCTGGGGCCAACGTCCTGACTTTC | CASSRGDSLSGANVLTF
TRBJ1-2 | few | TRBV12-3/TRBV12-4 | . | TGTGCCAGCAGTCCGGGGTTCCCCTATGGCTACACCTTC | CASSPGFPYGYTF
TRBJ2-2 | . | TRBV7-2 | TRBD2 | TGTGCCAGCAGCTTAGGACTAGCGGGAGACACCGGGGAGCTGTTTTTT | CASSLGLAGDTGELFF
TRBJ2-7 | . | TRBV4-2 | . | TGTGCCAGCAGCCAAGACGCCACAGAAGCCTACGAGCAGTACTTC | CASSQDATEAYEQYF
TRBJ2-1 | . | TRBV9 | TRBD2 | TGTGCCAGCAGCGTAGGGACTAGCGGTTACAATGAGCAGTTCTTC | CASSVGTSGYNEQFF
TRBJ1-1 | . | TRBV19 | . | TGTGCCAGTAGTATACGGGCAAGCAATGAAGCTTTCTTT | CASSIRASNEAFF
TRBJ1-2 | many | TRBV29-1 | . | TGCAGCGTCCTGGGCCCCGGCGGCTACACCTTC | CSVLGPGGYTF